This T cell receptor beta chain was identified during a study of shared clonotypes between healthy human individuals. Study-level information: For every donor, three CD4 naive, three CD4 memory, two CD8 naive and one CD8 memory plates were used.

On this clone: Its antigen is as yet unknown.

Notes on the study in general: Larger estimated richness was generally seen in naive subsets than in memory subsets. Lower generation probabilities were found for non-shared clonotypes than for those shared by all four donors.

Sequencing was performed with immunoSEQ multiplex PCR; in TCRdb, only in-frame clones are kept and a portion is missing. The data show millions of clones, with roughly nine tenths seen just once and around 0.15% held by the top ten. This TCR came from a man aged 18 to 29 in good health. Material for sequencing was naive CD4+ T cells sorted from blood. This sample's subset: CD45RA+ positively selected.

CDR3: CASSLMGQGETQYF. In DNA, the CDR3 is TGTGCCAGCAGCTTAATGGGACAAGGCGAGACCCAGTACTTC. The chain carries TRBV11-2 and TRBJ2-5; D might be TRBD1 (6 bases). CDR3 length equals 14 residues. Germline V CDR1 and CDR2: SGHAT, FQNNGV. V was trimmed by 2 bases and J by 5 bases, leaving 12 bases between them. Together with reference TRBV11-2 and TRBJ2-5, the CDR3 gives the full variable domain: EAGVAQSPRYKIIEKRQSVAFWCNPISGHATLYWYQQILGQGPKLLIQFQNNGVVDDSQLPKDRFSAERLKGVDSTLKIQPAKLEDSAVYLCASSLMGQGETQYFGPGTRLLVL.